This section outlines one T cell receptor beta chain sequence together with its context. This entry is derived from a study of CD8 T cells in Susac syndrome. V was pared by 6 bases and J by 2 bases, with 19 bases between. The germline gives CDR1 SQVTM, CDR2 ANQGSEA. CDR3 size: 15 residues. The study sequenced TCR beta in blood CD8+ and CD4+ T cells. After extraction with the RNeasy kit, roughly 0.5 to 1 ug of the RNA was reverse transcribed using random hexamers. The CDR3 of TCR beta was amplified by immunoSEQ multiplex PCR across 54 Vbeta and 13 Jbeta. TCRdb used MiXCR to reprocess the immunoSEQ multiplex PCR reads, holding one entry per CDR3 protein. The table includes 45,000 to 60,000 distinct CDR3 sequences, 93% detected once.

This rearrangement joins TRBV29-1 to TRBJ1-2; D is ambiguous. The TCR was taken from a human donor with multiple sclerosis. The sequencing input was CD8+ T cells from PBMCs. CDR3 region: CSVGSPKGPNYGYTF. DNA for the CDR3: TGCAGCGTCGGATCCCCAAAGGGCCCAAACTATGGCTACACCTTC.